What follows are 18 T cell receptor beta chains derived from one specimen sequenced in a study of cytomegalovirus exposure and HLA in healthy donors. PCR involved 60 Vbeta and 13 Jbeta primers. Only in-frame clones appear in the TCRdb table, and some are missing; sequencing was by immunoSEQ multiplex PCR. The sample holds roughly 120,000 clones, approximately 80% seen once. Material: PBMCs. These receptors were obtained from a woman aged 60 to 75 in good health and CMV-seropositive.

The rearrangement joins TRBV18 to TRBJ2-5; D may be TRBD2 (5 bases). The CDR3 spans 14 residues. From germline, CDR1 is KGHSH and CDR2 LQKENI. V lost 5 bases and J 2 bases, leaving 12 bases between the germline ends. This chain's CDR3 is CASSKTGGQETQYF. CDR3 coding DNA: TGTGCCAGCTCAAAGACGGGCGGGCAAGAGACCCAGTACTTC.

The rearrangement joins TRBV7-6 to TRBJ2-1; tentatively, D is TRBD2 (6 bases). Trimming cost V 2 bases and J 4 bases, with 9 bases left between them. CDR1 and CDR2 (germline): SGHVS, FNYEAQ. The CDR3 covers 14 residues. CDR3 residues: CASSLIAEYNEQFF. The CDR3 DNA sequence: TGTGCCAGCAGCTTAATAGCGGAATACAATGAGCAGTTCTTC.

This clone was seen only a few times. Here the CDR3 DNA reads TGTGCCAGCAGCTTACAACAGGGGTTCACGTACGAGCAGTACTTC. This encodes CASSLQQGFTYEQYF. The rearrangement joins TRBV5-4 to TRBJ2-7, with 7 nucleotides matching TRBD1. The germline V gene encodes CDR1 SGHNT and CDR2 YYREEE (reference sequence). The CDR3 has 15 amino acids. The ends lost 2 bases at V and 4 bases at J; junction bases unmatched: 9.

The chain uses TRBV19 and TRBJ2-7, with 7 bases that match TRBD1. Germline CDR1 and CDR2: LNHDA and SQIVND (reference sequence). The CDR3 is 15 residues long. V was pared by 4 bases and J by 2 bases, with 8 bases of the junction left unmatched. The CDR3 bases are TGTGCCAGTAGTACTGCCGGGACAGCCACCTACGAGCAGTACTTC. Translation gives CASSTAGTATYEQYF. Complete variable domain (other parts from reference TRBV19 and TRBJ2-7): DGGITQSPKYLFRKEGQNVTLSCEQNLNHDAMYWYRQDPGQGLRLIYYSQIVNDFQKGDIAEGYSVSREKKESFPLTVTSAQKNPTAFYLCASSTAGTATYEQYFGPGTRLTVT.

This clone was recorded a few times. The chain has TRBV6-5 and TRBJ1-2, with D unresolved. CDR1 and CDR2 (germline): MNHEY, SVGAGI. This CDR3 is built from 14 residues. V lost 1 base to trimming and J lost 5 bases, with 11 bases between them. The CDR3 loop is CASSYFAGMYGYTF. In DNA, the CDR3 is TGTGCCAGCAGTTACTTCGCAGGCATGTATGGCTACACCTTC.

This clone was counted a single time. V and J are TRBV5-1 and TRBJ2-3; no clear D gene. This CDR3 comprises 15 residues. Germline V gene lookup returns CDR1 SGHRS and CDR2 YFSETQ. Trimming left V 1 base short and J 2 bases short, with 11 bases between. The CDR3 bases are TGCGCCAGCAGCTTGAGCTTGTCTAACACAGATACGCAGTATTTT. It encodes CASSLSLSNTDTQYF. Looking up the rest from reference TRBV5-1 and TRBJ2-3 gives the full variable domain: KAGVTQTPRYLIKTRGQQVTLSCSPISGHRSVSWYQQTPGQGLQFLFEYFSETQRNKGNFPGRFSGRQFSNSRSEMNVSTLELGDSALYLCASSLSLSNTDTQYFGPGTRLTVL.

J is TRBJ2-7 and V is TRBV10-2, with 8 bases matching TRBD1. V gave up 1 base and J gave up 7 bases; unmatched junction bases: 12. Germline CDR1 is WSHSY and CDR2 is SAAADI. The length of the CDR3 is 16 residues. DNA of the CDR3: TGCGCCAGCAGTGAGTTTGCCAGGGGGCCTACTAGGGAGCAGTACTTC. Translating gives CASSEFARGPTREQYF.

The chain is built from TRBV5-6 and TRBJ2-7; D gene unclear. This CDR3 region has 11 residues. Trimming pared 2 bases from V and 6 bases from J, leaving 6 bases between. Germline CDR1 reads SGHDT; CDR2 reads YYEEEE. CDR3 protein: CASSFIGEQYF. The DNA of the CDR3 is TGTGCCAGCAGCTTCATCGGCGAGCAGTACTTC.

The CDR3 DNA reads TGTGCCATCAGTGAGAGGGACAGCTCCTACGAGCAGTACTTC. It encodes CAISERDSSYEQYF. V is TRBV10-3 and J is TRBJ2-7; 7 bases fit TRBD1. The V and J ends lost 2 bases and 0 bases, in that order; junction bases with no gene match: 1. This CDR3 comprises 14 residues. The germline gives CDR1 ENHRY, CDR2 SYGVKD.

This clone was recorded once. In DNA, the CDR3 is TGTGCCAGCAGCTTGGGGACAGGGAGCTACAATGAGCAGTTCTTC. Its translation is CASSLGTGSYNEQFF. This chain joins TRBV5-4 and TRBJ2-1; 8 bases match TRBD1. V lost 0 bases to trimming and J lost 3 bases; unmatched junction nucleotides: 2. The germline CDR1 and CDR2 sequences are SGHNT and YYREEE (reference sequence). The CDR3 is 15 residues long.

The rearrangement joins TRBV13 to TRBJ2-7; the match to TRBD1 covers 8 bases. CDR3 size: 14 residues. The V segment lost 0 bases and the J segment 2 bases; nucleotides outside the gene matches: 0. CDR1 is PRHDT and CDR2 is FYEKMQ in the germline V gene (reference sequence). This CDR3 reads CASSLGTGAYEQYF. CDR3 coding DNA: TGTGCCAGCAGCTTAGGGACAGGGGCCTACGAGCAGTACTTC.

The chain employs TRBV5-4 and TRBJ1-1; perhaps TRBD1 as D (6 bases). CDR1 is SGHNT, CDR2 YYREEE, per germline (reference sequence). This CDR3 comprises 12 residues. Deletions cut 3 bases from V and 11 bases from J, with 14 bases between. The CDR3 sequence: CASSSQGMAAFF. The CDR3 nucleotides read TGTGCCAGCAGCTCGCAGGGGATGGCGGCTTTCTTT. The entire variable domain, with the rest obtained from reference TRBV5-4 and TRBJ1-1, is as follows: ETGVTQSPTHLIKTRGQQVTLRCSSQSGHNTVSWYQQALGQGPQFIFQYYREEENGRGNFPPRFSGLQFPNYSSELNVNALELDDSALYLCASSSQGMAAFFGQGTRLTVV.

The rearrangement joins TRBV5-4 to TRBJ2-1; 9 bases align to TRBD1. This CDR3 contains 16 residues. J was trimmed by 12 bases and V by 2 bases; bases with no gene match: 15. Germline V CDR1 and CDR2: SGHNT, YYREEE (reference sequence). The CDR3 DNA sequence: TGTGCCAGCAGCTTTCCGCGGGGACAGGGAGGAGGCGGGCAGTTCTTC. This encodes CASSFPRGQGGGGQFF.

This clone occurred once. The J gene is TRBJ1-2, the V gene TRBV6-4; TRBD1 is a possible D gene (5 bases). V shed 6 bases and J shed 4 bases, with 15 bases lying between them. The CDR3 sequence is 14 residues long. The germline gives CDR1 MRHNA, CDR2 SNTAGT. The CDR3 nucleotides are TGTGCCAGCAGCGAGGACGGGGGAGGCTATGGCTACACCTTC. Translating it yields CASSEDGGGYGYTF.

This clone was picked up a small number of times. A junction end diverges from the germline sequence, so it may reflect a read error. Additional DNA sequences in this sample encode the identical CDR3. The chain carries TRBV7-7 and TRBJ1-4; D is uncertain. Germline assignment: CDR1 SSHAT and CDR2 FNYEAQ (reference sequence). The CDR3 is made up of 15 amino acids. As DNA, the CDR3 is TGTGCTAGCAGCCCTGGGGTCGGGGCTAATGAAAAACTGTTTTTT. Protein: CASSPGVGANEKLFF.

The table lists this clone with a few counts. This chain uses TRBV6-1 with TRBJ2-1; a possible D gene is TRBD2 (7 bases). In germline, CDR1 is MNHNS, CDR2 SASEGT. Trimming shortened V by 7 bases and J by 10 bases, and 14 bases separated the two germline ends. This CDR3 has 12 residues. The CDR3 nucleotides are TGTGCCAGCAAGATTAGGGGGGGCGAGCAGTTCTTC. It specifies CASKIRGGEQFF.

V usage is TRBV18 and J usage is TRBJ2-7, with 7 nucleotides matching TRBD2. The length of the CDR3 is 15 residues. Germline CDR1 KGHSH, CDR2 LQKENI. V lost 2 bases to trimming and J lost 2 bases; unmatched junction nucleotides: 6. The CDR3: CASSPWEGAPYEQYF. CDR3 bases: TGTGCCAGCTCACCATGGGAGGGTGCACCCTACGAGCAGTACTTC.

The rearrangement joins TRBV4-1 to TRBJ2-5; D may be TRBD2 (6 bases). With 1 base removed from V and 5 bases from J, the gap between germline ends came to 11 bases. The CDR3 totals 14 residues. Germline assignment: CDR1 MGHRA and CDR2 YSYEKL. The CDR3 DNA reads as TGCGCCAGCAGCCAAGCGACTAGATGGGAGACCCAGTACTTC. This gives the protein CASSQATRWETQYF.